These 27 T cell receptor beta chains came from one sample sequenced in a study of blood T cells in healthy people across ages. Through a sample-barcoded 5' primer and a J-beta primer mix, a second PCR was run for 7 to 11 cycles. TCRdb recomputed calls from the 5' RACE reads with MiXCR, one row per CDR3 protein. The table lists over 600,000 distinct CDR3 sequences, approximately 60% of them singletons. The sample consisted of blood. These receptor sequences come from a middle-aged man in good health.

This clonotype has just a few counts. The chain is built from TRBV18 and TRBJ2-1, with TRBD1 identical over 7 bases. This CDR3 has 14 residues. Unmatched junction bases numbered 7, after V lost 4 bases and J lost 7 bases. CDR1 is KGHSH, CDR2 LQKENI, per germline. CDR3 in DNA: TGTGCCAGCTCACTAAGACAGGGTTCTAATGAGCAGTTCTTC. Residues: CASSLRQGSNEQFF.

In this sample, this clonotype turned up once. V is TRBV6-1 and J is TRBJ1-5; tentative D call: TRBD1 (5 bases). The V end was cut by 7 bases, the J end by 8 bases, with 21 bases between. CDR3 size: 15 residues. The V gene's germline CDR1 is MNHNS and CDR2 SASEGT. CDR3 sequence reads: CASNVKGGARKPQHF. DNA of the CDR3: TGTGCCAGCAATGTAAAAGGAGGGGCTCGGAAGCCCCAGCATTTT.

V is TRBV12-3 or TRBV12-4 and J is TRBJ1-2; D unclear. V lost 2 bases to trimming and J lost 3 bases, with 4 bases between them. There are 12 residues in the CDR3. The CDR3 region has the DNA TGTGCCAGCAGTTTAAAAGACTATGGCTACACCTTC. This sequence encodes CASSLKDYGYTF.

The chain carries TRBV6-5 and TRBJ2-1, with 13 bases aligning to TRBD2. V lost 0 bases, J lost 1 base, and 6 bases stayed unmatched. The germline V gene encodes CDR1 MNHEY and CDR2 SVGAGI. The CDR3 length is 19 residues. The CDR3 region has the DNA TGTGCCAGCAGTTACTCGGGACTAGCGGGGCGACGGTCCTACAATGAGCAGTTCTTC. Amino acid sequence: CASSYSGLAGRRSYNEQFF.

The CDR3 sequence is CASSRTAGTGYGYTF. The CDR3 coding sequence is TGTGCCAGCAGTCGCACCGCCGGGACAGGGTATGGCTACACCTTC. This chain connects TRBV12-3 or TRBV12-4 to TRBJ1-2; TRBD1 aligns across 9 bases. The CDR3 loop spans 15 amino acids. The ends lost 5 bases at V and 5 bases at J; junction bases unmatched: 9.

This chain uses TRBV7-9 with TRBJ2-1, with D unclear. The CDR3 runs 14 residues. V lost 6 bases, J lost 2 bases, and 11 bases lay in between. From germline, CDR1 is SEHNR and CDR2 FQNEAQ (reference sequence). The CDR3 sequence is CASRVGSAYNEQFF. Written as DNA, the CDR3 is TGTGCCAGCAGGGTAGGGTCAGCCTACAATGAGCAGTTCTTC.

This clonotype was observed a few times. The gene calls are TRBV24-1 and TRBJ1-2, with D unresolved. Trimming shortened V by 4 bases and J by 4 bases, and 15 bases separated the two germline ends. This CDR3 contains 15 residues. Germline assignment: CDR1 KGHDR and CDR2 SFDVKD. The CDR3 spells CATSDPAQLVYGYTF. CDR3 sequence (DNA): TGTGCCACCAGTGACCCTGCGCAGCTTGTCTATGGCTACACCTTC.

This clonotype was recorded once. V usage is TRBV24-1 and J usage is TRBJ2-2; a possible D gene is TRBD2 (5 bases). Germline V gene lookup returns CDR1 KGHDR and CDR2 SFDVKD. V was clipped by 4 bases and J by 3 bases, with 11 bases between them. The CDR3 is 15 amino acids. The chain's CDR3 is CATSEPTRDTGELFF. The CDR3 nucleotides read TGTGCCACCAGTGAACCTACTAGGGACACCGGGGAGCTGTTTTTT.

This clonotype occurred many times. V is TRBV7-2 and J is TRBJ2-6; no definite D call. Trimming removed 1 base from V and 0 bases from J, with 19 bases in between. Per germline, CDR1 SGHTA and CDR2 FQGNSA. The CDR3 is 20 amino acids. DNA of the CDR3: TGTGCCAGCAGCTTAGACCTTACCCCTGGAACGTACTCTGGGGCCAACGTCCTGACTTTC. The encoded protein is CASSLDLTPGTYSGANVLTF. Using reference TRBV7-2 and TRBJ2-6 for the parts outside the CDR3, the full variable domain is GAGVSQSPSNKVTEKGKDVELRCDPISGHTALYWYRQSLGQGLEFLIYFQGNSAPDKSGLPSDRFSAERTGGSVSTLTIQRTQQEDSAVYLCASSLDLTPGTYSGANVLTFGAGSRLTVL.

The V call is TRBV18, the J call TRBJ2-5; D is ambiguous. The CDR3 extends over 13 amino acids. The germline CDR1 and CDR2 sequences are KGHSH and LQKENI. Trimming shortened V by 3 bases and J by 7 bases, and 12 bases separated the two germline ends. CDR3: CASSPLSIGTQYF. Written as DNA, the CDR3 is TGTGCCAGCTCACCCCTATCAATTGGGACCCAGTACTTC.

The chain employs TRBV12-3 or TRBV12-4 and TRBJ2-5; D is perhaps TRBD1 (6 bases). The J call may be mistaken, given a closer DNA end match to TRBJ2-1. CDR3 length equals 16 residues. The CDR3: CASSLNRDTYQETQFF. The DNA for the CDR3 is TGTGCCAGCAGTTTGAATCGGGACACGTACCAAGAGACCCAGTTCTTC.

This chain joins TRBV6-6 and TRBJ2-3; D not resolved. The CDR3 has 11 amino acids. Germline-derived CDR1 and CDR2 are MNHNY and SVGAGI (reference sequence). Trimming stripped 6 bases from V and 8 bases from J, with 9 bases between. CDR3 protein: CASSLHSTQYF. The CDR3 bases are TGTGCCAGCAGCCTCCATAGTACGCAGTATTTT.

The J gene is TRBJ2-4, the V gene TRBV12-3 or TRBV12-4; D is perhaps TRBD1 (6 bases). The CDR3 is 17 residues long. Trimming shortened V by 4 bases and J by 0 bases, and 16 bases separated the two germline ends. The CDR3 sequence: CASSSLLQGQAKNIQYF. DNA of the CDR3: TGTGCCAGCAGTTCGCTCCTACAGGGTCAAGCCAAAAACATTCAGTACTTC.

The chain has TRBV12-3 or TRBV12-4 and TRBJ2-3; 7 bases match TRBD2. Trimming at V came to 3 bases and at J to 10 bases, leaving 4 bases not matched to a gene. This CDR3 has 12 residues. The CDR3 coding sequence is TGTGCCAGCAGTTTTCAGGGAGGGGCGCAGTATTTT. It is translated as CASSFQGGAQYF.

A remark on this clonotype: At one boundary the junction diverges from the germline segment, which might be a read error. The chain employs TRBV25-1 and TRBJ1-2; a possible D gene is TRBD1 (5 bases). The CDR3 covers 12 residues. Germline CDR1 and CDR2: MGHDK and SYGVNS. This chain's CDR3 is CANSEVGRAYTF. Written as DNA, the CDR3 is TGTGCCAACAGTGAAGTCGGCAGGGCCTACACCTTC.

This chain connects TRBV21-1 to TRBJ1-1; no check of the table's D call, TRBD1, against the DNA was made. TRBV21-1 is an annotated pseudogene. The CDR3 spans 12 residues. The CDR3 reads CASSKEGGMAFF. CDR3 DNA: TGTGCCAGCAGCAAAGAGGGCGGCATGGCTTTCTTT.

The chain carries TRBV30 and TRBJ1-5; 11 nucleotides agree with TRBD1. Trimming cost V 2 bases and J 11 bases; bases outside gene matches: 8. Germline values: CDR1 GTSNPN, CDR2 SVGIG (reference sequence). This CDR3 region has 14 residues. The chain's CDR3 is CAWSPGQGVRAQHF. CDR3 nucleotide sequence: TGTGCCTGGAGTCCGGGACAGGGGGTTCGGGCCCAGCATTTT.

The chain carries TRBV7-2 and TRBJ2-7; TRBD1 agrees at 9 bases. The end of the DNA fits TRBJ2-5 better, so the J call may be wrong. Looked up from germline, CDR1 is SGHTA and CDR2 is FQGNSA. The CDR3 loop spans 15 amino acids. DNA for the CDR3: TGTGCCAGCAGCGCCTTGACAGGGGGTTACGAGACCCAGTACTTC. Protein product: CASSALTGGYETQYF.

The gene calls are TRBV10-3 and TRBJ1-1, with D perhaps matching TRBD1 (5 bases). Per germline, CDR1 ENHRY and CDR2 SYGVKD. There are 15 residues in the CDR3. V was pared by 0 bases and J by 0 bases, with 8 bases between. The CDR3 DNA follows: TGTGCCATCAGTGAGTCGCCGGGGCTGAACACTGAAGCTTTCTTT. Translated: CAISESPGLNTEAFF.

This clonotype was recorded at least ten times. CDR3 region: CSVGTGAGQPQHF. In DNA form, the CDR3 reads TGCAGCGTTGGGACAGGGGCAGGACAGCCCCAGCATTTT. V and J are TRBV29-1 and TRBJ1-5, with 9 bases that match TRBD1. Germline trimming cut 4 bases from V and 7 bases from J; bases unmatched to any gene: 5. This CDR3 is 13 amino acids long. The germline V gene has CDR1 SQVTM and CDR2 ANQGSEA.

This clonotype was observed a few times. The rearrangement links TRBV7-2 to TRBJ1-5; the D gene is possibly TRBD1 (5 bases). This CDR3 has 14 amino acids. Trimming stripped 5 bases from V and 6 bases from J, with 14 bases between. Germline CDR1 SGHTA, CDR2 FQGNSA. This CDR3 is CASSPMMGVQPQHF. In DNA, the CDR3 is TGTGCCAGCAGCCCCATGATGGGGGTTCAGCCCCAGCATTTT. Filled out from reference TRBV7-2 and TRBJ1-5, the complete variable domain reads GAGVSQSPSNKVTEKGKDVELRCDPISGHTALYWYRQSLGQGLEFLIYFQGNSAPDKSGLPSDRFSAERTGGSVSTLTIQRTQQEDSAVYLCASSPMMGVQPQHFGDGTRLSIL.

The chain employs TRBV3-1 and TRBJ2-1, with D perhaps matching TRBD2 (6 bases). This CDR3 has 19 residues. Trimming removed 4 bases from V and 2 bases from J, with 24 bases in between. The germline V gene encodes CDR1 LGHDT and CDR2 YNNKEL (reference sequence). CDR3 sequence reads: CASSLPLGAGPRTYNEQFF. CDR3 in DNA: TGTGCCAGCAGCCTACCCCTCGGGGCGGGGCCCCGAACCTACAATGAGCAGTTCTTC.

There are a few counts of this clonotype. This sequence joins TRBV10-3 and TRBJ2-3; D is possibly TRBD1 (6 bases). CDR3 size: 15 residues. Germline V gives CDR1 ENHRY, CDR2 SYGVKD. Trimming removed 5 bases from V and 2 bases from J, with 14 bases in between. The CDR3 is CAISRTAVNTDTQYF. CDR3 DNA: TGTGCCATCAGTAGGACAGCCGTTAACACAGATACGCAGTATTTT.

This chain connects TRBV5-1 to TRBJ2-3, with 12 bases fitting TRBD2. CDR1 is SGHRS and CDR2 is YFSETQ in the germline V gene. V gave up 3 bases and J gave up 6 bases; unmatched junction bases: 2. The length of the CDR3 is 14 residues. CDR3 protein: CASSSTSGGDTQYF. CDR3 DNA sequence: TGCGCCAGCAGCTCTACTAGCGGGGGGGATACGCAGTATTTT.

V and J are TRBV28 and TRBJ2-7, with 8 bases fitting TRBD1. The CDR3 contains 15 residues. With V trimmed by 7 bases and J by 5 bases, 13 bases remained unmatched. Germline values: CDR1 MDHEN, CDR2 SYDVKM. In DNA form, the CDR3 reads TGTGCCAGCACTTACAACGGGCAGGGGGCGAACGAGCAGTACTTC. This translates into CASTYNGQGANEQYF.

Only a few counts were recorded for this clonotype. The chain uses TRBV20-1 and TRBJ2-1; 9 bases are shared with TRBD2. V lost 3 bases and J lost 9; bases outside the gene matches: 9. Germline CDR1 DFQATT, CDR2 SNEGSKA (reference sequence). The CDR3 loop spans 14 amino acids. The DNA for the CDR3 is TGCAGTGCTAGTATAGCATTGCGGGAGGGTGAGCAGTTCTTC. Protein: CSASIALREGEQFF.

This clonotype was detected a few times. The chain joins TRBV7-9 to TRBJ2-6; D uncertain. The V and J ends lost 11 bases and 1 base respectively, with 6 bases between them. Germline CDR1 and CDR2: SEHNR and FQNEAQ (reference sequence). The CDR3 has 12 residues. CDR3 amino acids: CAGQSGANVLTF. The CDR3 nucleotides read TGTGCCGGGCAATCTGGGGCCAACGTCCTGACTTTC.